This T cell receptor beta chain was sequenced in a study of OX40 agonist ivuxolimab in advanced cancers. Assay used: immunoSEQ multiplex PCR; TCRdb lists only in-frame clones, some missing. The sample has under 20,000 clones; around four fifths are singletons. Trimming removed 5 bases from V and 3 bases from J; junction bases left unmatched: 3. Germline V gene data show CDR1 as MNHEY and CDR2 as SMNVEV (reference sequence). The CDR3 sequence is 13 residues long. V and J are TRBV27 and TRBJ1-2, with 7 bases lining up with TRBD1. The TCR sequence derives from an adult with an advanced solid tumor such as melanoma, head and neck, liver or kidney cancer. The source was CD4+ or CD8+ T cells sorted from blood, collected in a trial of the OX40 agonist ivuxolimab. The DNA of the CDR3 is TGTGCCAGCAGTCCCGGGACAGACTATGGCTACACCTTC. Translating it yields CASSPGTDYGYTF.